The following is a T cell receptor (beta chain) sequence with its context. Antigen unknown. This sample stems from a study of CD8 T cells in ankylosing spondylitis. CDR3 size: 13 residues. V lost 4 bases, J lost 5 bases, and 8 bases lay in between. Study-level results: Clones tied to disease were said to be significantly enriched in matched ankylosing spondylitis synovial fluid. The study identified a TCR beta motif of several highly homologous variants that appeared characteristic of ankylosing spondylitis blood.

TCRdb passed the 5' RACE reads through MiXCR, listing each CDR3 protein once. This repertoire shows approximately 250,000 distinct CDR3 sequences, about 24% found once; its top ten account for approximately 0.61%. The V gene is TRBV12-3 or TRBV12-4, the J gene TRBJ1-4; D unclear. The sequencing input was blood, either unsorted or a sorted T cell fraction (not recorded which). The source of this sequence is a male donor with ankylosing spondylitis or in good health (not recorded which). This CDR3 is CASSSTGNEKLFF. The CDR3 DNA reads TGTGCCAGCAGTTCGACGGGGAATGAAAAACTGTTTTTT.